This T cell receptor (beta chain) came from a study of beta chain features in type 1 diabetes. Reverse transcribing all isolated RNA meant expressed TCRB transcripts were sequenced. Clones were sequenced by immunoSEQ multiplex PCR, and TCRdb holds only the in-frame ones, with some missing. This sample has fewer than 900,000 clones, with 15% to 20% found just once. The material sequenced was naive CD4+ T cells from blood. This receptor was identified in a woman under 30 in good health.

The CDR3 reads CASSTRPSTYNEQFF. As DNA, the CDR3 is TGTGCCAGCAGCACCCGTCCCTCTACCTACAATGAGCAGTTCTTC. The chain has TRBV9 and TRBJ2-1, with unresolved D. Germline-derived CDR1 and CDR2 are SGDLS and YYNGEE. The V end was cut by 4 bases, the J end by 2 bases, with 13 bases between. This CDR3 is built from 15 residues.